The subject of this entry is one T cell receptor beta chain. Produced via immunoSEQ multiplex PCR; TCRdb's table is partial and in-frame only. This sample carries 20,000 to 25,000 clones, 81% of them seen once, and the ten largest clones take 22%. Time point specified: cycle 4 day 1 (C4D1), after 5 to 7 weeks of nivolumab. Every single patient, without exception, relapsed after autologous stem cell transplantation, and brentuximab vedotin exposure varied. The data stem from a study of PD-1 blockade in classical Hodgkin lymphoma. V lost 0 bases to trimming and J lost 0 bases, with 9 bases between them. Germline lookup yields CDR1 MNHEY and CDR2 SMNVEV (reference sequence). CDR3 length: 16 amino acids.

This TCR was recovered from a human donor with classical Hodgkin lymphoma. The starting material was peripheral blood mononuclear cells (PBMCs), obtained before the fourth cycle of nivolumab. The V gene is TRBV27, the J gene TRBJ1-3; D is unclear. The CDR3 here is CASSLSDGRSGNTIYF. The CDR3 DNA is TGTGCCAGCAGTTTATCGGACGGCCGCTCTGGAAACACCATATATTTT.